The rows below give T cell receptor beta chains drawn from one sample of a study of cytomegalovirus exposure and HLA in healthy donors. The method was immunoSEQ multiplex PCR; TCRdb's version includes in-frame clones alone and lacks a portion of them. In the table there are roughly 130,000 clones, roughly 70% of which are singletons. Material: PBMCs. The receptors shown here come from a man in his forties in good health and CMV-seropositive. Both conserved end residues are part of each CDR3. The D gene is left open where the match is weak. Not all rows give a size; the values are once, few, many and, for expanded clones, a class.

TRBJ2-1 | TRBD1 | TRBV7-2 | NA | TGTGCCAGCAGCTTAGGGGGTGGGACAGGGGGTTACAATGAGCAGTTCTTC | CASSLGGGTGGYNEQFF
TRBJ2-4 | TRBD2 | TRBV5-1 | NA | TGCGCCAGCAGCGGTGGACTAGCGGGGGCCCTAGCCAAAAACATTCAGTACTTC | CASSGGLAGALAKNIQYF
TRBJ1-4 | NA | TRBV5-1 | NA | TGCGCCAGCAGCTTCGGAGTTAATGAAAAACTGTTTTTT | CASSFGVNEKLFF
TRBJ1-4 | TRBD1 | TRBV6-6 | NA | TGTGCCAGCACCGGACAGGGGGCAGGTAGTAATGAAAAACTGTTTTTT | CASTGQGAGSNEKLFF
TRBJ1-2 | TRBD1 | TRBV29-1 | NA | TGCAGCGTTGTGGGTCGGGACAGGGGTGGCTATGGCTACACCTTC | CSVVGRDRGGYGYTF
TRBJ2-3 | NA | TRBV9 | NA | TGTGCCAGCAGCCTGTCGAGAGATACGCAGTATTTT | CASSLSRDTQYF
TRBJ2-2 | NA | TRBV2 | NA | TGTGCCAGCAGTGTGATTCGGCTAGCGCTGAACACCGGGGAGCTGTTTTTT | CASSVIRLALNTGELFF
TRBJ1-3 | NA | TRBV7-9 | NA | TGTGCCAGCAGTGGGTCGGGGATCTCTGGAAACACCATATATTTT | CASSGSGISGNTIYF
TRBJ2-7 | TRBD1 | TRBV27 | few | TGTGCCAGCAGCCAAAGACAGGGGGCAGGCGAGCAGTACTTC | CASSQRQGAGEQYF
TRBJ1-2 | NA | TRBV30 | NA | TGTGCCTGGAGTTTTCAGGAAGGCTACACCTTC | CAWSFQEGYTF
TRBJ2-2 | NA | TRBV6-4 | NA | TGTGCCAGCTCTCCAGCGAACACCGGGGAGCTGTTTTTT | CASSPANTGELFF
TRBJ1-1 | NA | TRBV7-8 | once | TGTGCCAGCAGCTCATCGGGAAGGGGGACTGAAGCTTTCTTT | CASSSSGRGTEAFF
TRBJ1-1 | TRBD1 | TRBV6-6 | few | TGTGCCACCTCAGGGGGCACTGAAGCTTTCTTT | CATSGGTEAFF
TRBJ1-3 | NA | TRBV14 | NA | TGTGCCAGCAGCCAAGATTTAAGCCGTCCGGACACCATATATTTT | CASSQDLSRPDTIYF
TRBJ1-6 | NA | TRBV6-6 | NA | TGTGCCAGCAGTTATCCAGGGAATTCACCCCTCCACTTT | CASSYPGNSPLHF
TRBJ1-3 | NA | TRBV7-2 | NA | TGTGCCAGCAGCTTCGACAGGGGAAACACCATATATTTT | CASSFDRGNTIYF
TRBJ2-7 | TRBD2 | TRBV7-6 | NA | TGTGCCAGCAGCTCAATAGCGGGAGTTACCTACGAGCAGTACTTC | CASSSIAGVTYEQYF
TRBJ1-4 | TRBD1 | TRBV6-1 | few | TGTGCCAGCAGTGAGGACAGGGCCTATGAAAAACTGTTTTTT | CASSEDRAYEKLFF
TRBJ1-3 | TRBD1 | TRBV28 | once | TGTGCCAGCCGATCTCACCAGGGGGCTGGCTCTGGAAACACCATATATTTT | CASRSHQGAGSGNTIYF
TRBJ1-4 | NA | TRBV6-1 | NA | TGTGCCAGCAGTGAAGTCGGGACACAAACCCTAGGGACTAATGAAAAACTGTTTTTT | CASSEVGTQTLGTNEKLFF
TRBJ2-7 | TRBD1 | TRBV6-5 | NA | TGTGCCAGCGGTTATTCCGGGACAGGGTCCTACGAGCAGTACTTC | CASGYSGTGSYEQYF
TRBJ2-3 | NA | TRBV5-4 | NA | TGTGCCAGCAGATCCGCTAGCGAGAGAGTCTCAGATACGCAGTATTTT | CASRSASERVSDTQYF
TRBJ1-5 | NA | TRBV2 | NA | TGTGCCAGCAGTGACCCAGGACTTTATAGCAATCAGCCCCAGCATTTT | CASSDPGLYSNQPQHF
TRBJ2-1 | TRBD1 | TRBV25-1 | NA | TGTGCCAGTGGGGACAGGGGGCCCAGCTCCTACAATGAGCAGTTCTTC | CASGDRGPSSYNEQFF
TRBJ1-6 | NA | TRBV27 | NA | TGTGCCAGCGCCCTCAAGGTCGGGACCTATAATTCACCCCTCCACTTT | CASALKVGTYNSPLHF
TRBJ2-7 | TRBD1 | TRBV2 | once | TGTGCCAGCAGTGAAGCCCGGGACAGCTTACAAGAGCAGTACTTC | CASSEARDSLQEQYF
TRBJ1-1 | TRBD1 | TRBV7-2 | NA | TGTGCCAGCAGCTTAGTTGTGACAGGGAGCGCGCGGGTTGAAGCTTTCTTT | CASSLVVTGSARVEAFF
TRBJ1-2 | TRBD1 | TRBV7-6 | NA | TGTGCCAGCAGCCCCACCGGGACAGGGGTTGGCTACACCTTC | CASSPTGTGVGYTF
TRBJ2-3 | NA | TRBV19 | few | TGTGCCAGTAAAGTGGGGGGGCTAGGGGATACGCAGTATTTT | CASKVGGLGDTQYF
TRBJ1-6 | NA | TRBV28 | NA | TGTGCCAGCAGTTTGGGCACTTCAAATTCACCCCTCCACTTT | CASSLGTSNSPLHF
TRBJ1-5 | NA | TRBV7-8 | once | TGTGCCAGCAGCGGGGGGGATAGCAATCAGCCCCAGCATTTT | CASSGGDSNQPQHF
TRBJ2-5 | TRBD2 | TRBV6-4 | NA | TGTGCCAGCAGGAGGACTAGCGGGAGGGGAGAGACCCAGTACTTC | CASRRTSGRGETQYF
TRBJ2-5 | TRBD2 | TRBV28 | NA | TGTGCCAGCAGTCCTGGACTAGCGGGAAGTCAAGAGACCCAGTACTTC | CASSPGLAGSQETQYF
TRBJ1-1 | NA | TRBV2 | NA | TGTGCCAGCAGTGAAGTTCAGAAGAACACTGAAGCTTTCTTT | CASSEVQKNTEAFF
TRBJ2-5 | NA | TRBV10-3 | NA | TGTGCCACGAGGGGGGGGGATGAGACCCAGTACTTC | CATRGGDETQYF
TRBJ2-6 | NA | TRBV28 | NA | TGTGCCAGCAGTCGGGACTCACACTCTGGGGCCAACGTCCTGACTTTC | CASSRDSHSGANVLTF
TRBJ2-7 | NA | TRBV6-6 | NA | TGTGTTTTGACAGGAGCCTACGAGCAGTACTTC | CVLTGAYEQYF
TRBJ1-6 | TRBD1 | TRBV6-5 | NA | TGTGCCAGCCGCAGACAGGGGGTGGTGAATTCACCCCTCCACTTT | CASRRQGVVNSPLHF
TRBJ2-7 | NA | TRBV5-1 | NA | TGCGCCAGCAGACCGGACAGTAGCTCCTACGAGCAGTACTTC | CASRPDSSSYEQYF
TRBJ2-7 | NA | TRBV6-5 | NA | TGTGCCAGCAGTTTACAGGGTTACGAGCAGTACTTC | CASSLQGYEQYF
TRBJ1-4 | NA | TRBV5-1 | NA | TGCGCCAGCAGCCCGTTCGGGCAGGGGAATGAAAAACTGTTTTTT | CASSPFGQGNEKLFF
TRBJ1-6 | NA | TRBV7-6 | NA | TGTGCCAGCAGCTTAGGAGACTCCAGTTCACCCCTCCACTTT | CASSLGDSSSPLHF
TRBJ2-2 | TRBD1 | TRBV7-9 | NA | TGTGCCAGCAGCTCGTCAGGGGGCACCGGGGAGCTGTTTTTT | CASSSSGGTGELFF
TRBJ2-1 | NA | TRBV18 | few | TGTGCCAGCTCACCCCGATCGGTAGCGGCAGCCAATGAGCAGTTCTTC | CASSPRSVAAANEQFF
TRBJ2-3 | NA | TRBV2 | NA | TGTGCCAGCAGTGAAGGGGGGGGCGGTAGCACAGATACGCAGTATTTT | CASSEGGGGSTDTQYF
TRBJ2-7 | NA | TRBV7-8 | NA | TGTGCCAGCAGCCGTAGGGAGGACGAGCAGTACTTC | CASSRREDEQYF
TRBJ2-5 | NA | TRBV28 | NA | TGTGCCAGCAGTTCCGCGGGACAGCTCCAAGAGACCCAGTACTTC | CASSSAGQLQETQYF
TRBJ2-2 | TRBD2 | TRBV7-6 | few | TGTGCCAGCAGCTTAGTTTTGCTAGCGGGAGACACCGGGGAGCTGTTTTTT | CASSLVLLAGDTGELFF